This T cell receptor beta chain was sequenced during a study of cytotoxic CD8 clonotypes in ibrutinib-treated CLL (dated by TCRdb to the early 2020s). Study-wide context: The cohort included around 15 treatment-naive and some 10 relapsed/refractory patients; 17 were IGHV unmutated. Longitudinal samples were obtainable from about 30% of the roughly 86 participants in the trial. Responses were partial in 25 or so patients and complete in 2; after median roughly 69 months follow-up, roughly 14 stayed in remission and approximately 12 progressed. Response samples were obtained after a median of around 11 months of treatment, with a range of roughly 6 to 36 months. Cryopreserved peripheral blood mononuclear cells were collected before treatment, at response, and at either disease progression or sustained remission. Every remission and progressive disease sample was obtained while ibrutinib was still being received by the patients. Samples averaged roughly 260,000 productive templates and some 96,000 productive rearrangements. Beyond this particular receptor, the publication reports: At baseline, clonality was higher than in age-matched healthy donors and showed a strong correlation with circulating CD8+ T-cell counts. Public clonotypes were rare and either contracted or stayed stable during treatment, and the rise in clonality at ibrutinib response reflected the expansion of private clonotypes. Sustained-remission and progressing patients did not have matched sampling times, and lymph node repertoires were not examined. At ibrutinib response clonality went up, during sustained remission it held steady, and at progression it dropped back toward baseline.

A remark on this clone: What this receptor recognizes is not known. One base away there is no much larger clone; base qualities are not given.

Including cysteine and phenylalanine, the CDR3 has 15 amino acids. Here the CDR3 DNA is all that survives: 45 bases in frame from base 1. V ends up 1 base short and J 3 bases short, with an unmatched junction base count of 3. The germline V gene provides CDR1 LGHNA and CDR2 YNFKEQ. Each clonotype received, on average, approximately 9.9x coverage in deep resolution sequencing performed on a MiSeq, where the target depth lay between 1 in 1 million and 1 in 200,000 T cells. The immunoSEQ hsTCRB Kit was used to generate TCR beta libraries. In the original analysis: ImmunoSEQ Data Assistant and ImmunoSEQ Analyzer were used for data analysis, and V, D and J genes were assigned according to IMGT definitions. Clonality, which ranges from 0 to 1, was calculated as one minus the normalized Shannon entropy of productive rearrangement frequencies. Only overrepresented clonotypes making up at least 0.05% of the repertoire of each patient were included in the public clonotype analysis. Thirteen repertoires from age-matched healthy donors, obtained from immuneACCESS, served as clonality controls. The immuneACCESS repertoire file appears here via TCRdb, limited to in-frame rearrangements. These files lack a portion of the clones; in checked studies, under half of the deficit traces to unresolved V genes, and the cause of the others is not known. That table is the source of V, J and clone size, and D and trimming were worked out from the DNA. The sample table lists roughly 58,000 clones, 50% to 60% of them with a count of one. About 24% of the sample comes from the top ten.

The time point tag for this specimen amounts to: progressive disease on ibrutinib. For TCR beta library preparation, roughly 2 micrograms of genomic DNA were extracted from the cryopreserved PBMCs. Longitudinal blood samples from CLL patients on ibrutinib monotherapy underwent high-throughput TCR beta sequencing. The patients took part in an open-label, single-center phase 2 trial of ibrutinib monotherapy. The specimen comprised PBMCs, sampled at disease progression, from a patient treated with ibrutinib. The receptor comes from a human donor with chronic lymphocytic leukemia. The sequence is built from TRBV4-2 and TRBJ1-2, with TRBD1 matching 9 junction bases. The DNA reads TGTGCCAGCAGCCAAGGACAGGGGGTAGACTATGGCTACACCTTC. Translated, this gives CASSQGQGVDYGYTF.